These 27 T cell receptor beta chains share one sample of origin, sequenced in a study of technical replicates of blood from a handful of donors. Clones were sequenced by immunoSEQ multiplex PCR, and TCRdb holds only the in-frame ones, with some missing. In the table there are about 82,000 clones, approximately 96% of which are singletons. Sequenced material: T cells isolated from PBMCs. The receptors shown here come from a human donor in good health.

The chain recombines TRBV6-5 with TRBJ1-2, with 9 positions matching TRBD1. The CDR3 contains 13 residues. From germline, CDR1 is MNHEY and CDR2 SVGAGI. Losses at the gene ends were 6 bases for V and 4 bases for J; bases not matched to a gene: 3. The chain's CDR3 is CASRQGQGYGYTF. CDR3 DNA sequence: TGTGCCAGCAGACAGGGACAGGGCTATGGCTACACCTTC.

V usage is TRBV7-6 and J usage is TRBJ1-1; D is unclear. Germline lookup yields CDR1 SGHVS and CDR2 FNYEAQ. V was pared by 2 bases and J by 3 bases, with 13 bases between. There are 15 residues in the CDR3. The CDR3 spells CASSLYGVWDTEAFF. CDR3 bases: TGTGCCAGCAGCTTATACGGGGTATGGGACACTGAAGCTTTCTTT.

This chain connects TRBV7-3 to TRBJ2-7; 9 bases align to TRBD2. The ends lost 5 bases at V and 3 bases at J; junction bases unmatched: 8. Germline V gene data show CDR1 as SGHTA and CDR2 as FQGTGA. The length of the CDR3 is 15 residues. CDR3 region: CASSPSGREGYEQYF. In DNA form, the CDR3 reads TGTGCCAGCAGCCCGTCCGGGCGGGAGGGCTACGAGCAGTACTTC.

The V gene is TRBV20-1, the J gene TRBJ1-1; D unclear. This CDR3 has 11 residues. V lost 4 bases, J lost 1 base, and 4 bases lay in between. Per germline, CDR1 DFQATT and CDR2 SNEGSKA (reference sequence). The CDR3 DNA is TGCAGTGCTAAGCAGAACACTGAAGCTTTCTTT. Its protein product is CSAKQNTEAFF.

The V call is TRBV11-2, the J call TRBJ2-1, with 8 bases fitting TRBD2. V gave up 1 base and J gave up 10 bases; unmatched junction bases: 6. CDR1 SGHAT and CDR2 FQNNGV come from the germline V gene. This CDR3 contains 14 residues. The CDR3 sequence is CASSLVRSGGEQFF. In nucleotides, the CDR3 is TGTGCCAGCAGCTTAGTTCGGAGCGGGGGAGAGCAGTTCTTC. The full variable domain, completed using reference TRBV11-2 and TRBJ2-1, is EAGVAQSPRYKIIEKRQSVAFWCNPISGHATLYWYQQILGQGPKLLIQFQNNGVVDDSQLPKDRFSAERLKGVDSTLKIQPAKLEDSAVYLCASSLVRSGGEQFFGPGTRLTVL.

The CDR3 nucleotides read TGTGCTAGCAAACTAGCGGACCAAGAGACCCAGTACTTC. Protein: CASKLADQETQYF. The genes are TRBV12-5 and TRBJ2-5; 8 bases match TRBD2. The CDR3 is 13 amino acids. The V gene end was trimmed by 9 bases and the J gene end by 0 bases; junction bases not matched to a gene: 3. Per germline, CDR1 LGHNT and CDR2 FRNRAP.

Only one count was recorded for this clone. This rearrangement joins TRBV27 to TRBJ1-5; 7 nucleotides align to TRBD1. V was pared by 6 bases and J by 5 bases, with 1 base of the junction left unmatched. Germline loops: CDR1 MNHEY, CDR2 SMNVEV (reference sequence). The CDR3 covers 12 residues. The CDR3 nucleotides are TGTGCCAGCAGCGACAGGGATCAGCCCCAGCATTTT. Translating gives CASSDRDQPQHF.

The chain uses TRBV11-1 and TRBJ1-1, with TRBD1 matching over 9 bases. V dropped 1 base and J dropped 11; count of bases not matched to a gene: 8. The CDR3 length is 14 residues. Germline V gene data show CDR1 as SGHAT and CDR2 as FQDESV (reference sequence). The CDR3 loop reads CASSLVAQGAKAFF. DNA of the CDR3: TGTGCCAGCAGCTTAGTAGCACAGGGGGCTAAGGCTTTCTTT. The full variable domain, completed using reference TRBV11-1 and TRBJ1-1, is EAEVAQSPRYKITEKSQAVAFWCDPISGHATLYWYRQILGQGPELLVQFQDESVVDDSQLPKDRFSAERLKGVDSTLKIQPAELGDSAMYLCASSLVAQGAKAFFGQGTRLTVV.

This chain uses TRBV9 with TRBJ1-1; possible D gene TRBD1, 5 bases. Trimming took 0 bases from V and 6 from J, leaving 12 bases between them. This CDR3 spans 14 amino acids. Germline V gene lookup returns CDR1 SGDLS and CDR2 YYNGEE. The CDR3 loop is CASSVGQPLAEAFF. In DNA form, the CDR3 reads TGTGCCAGCAGCGTAGGACAGCCCTTGGCTGAAGCTTTCTTT.

The chain has TRBV6-6 and TRBJ1-2, with TRBD1 as a possible D gene (6 bases). The germline V gene encodes CDR1 MNHNY and CDR2 SVGAGI (reference sequence). The CDR3 runs 14 residues. The germline V and J ends were trimmed by 7 bases and 0 bases, with 12 bases remaining between them. CDR3 protein: CASKTGPANYGYTF. The CDR3 nucleotides read TGTGCCAGCAAGACAGGTCCAGCTAACTATGGCTACACCTTC.

This clone was seen more than once but under ten times. The chain has TRBV2 and TRBJ1-4; D gene ambiguous. This CDR3 spans 13 amino acids. Per the germline V gene, CDR1 is SNHLY and CDR2 is FYNNEI. V lost 5 bases and J lost 8, with 12 bases in between. CDR3: CASSFNRKEKLFF. Written as DNA, the CDR3 is TGTGCCAGCAGTTTTAACAGAAAGGAAAAACTGTTTTTT.

The chain joins TRBV27 to TRBJ2-7; TRBD2 might be the D (5 bases). Germline loops: CDR1 MNHEY, CDR2 SMNVEV (reference sequence). V was shortened by 10 bases and J by 0 bases, with 16 bases between the two germline ends. This CDR3 has 14 amino acids. CDR3 coding DNA: TGTGCCAACGCGGAGGCGGTTAGCTCCTACGAGCAGTACTTC. It is translated as CANAEAVSSYEQYF.

V gene TRBV2 combines with J gene TRBJ2-3, with D uncertain. V was trimmed by 8 bases and J by 0 bases, leaving 6 bases between them. The CDR3 spans 12 residues. Germline-derived CDR1 and CDR2 are SNHLY and FYNNEI. The CDR3, as DNA: TGTGCCAGCCCTAATAGCACAGATACGCAGTATTTT. Its translation is CASPNSTDTQYF.

This chain joins TRBV4-3 and TRBJ1-5; a possible D gene is TRBD1 (5 bases). Between the trimmed V and J ends, which lost 0 bases and 6 bases, there was a span of 12 bases. Germline V gene data show CDR1 as LGHNA and CDR2 as YSLEER. The CDR3 extends over 15 amino acids. Here the CDR3 DNA reads TGCGCCAGCAGCCAAGATCGGGCAGGGTTTCAGCCCCAGCATTTT. It specifies CASSQDRAGFQPQHF.

V is TRBV6-5 and J is TRBJ2-7; no reliable D call. The CDR3 runs to 14 residues. Germline V CDR1 and CDR2: MNHEY, SVGAGI. Trimming took off 6 bases at V and 0 bases at J, with 12 bases between the two ends. CDR3 coding DNA: TGTGCCAGCAGCCGCTCAAGAGGCTCCTACGAGCAGTACTTC. Protein sequence: CASSRSRGSYEQYF.

The rearrangement links TRBV7-9 to TRBJ2-1, with TRBD1 matching over 9 bases. The germline V gene has CDR1 SEHNR and CDR2 FQNEAQ (reference sequence). The CDR3 runs to 16 residues. J lost 6 bases, V lost 5 bases, and 11 bases had no gene match. The CDR3 spells CASSAARTGESNEQFF. For the CDR3, the DNA is TGTGCCAGCAGCGCCGCTAGGACAGGGGAATCCAATGAGCAGTTCTTC.

The rearrangement joins TRBV2 to TRBJ1-1, with 9 positions matching TRBD1. CDR3 size: 13 residues. Germline V gives CDR1 SNHLY, CDR2 FYNNEI. J was trimmed by 3 bases and V by 11 bases; bases with no gene match: 7. CDR3: CAAWDRADTEAFF. The CDR3 DNA reads as TGTGCCGCCTGGGACAGGGCGGACACTGAAGCTTTCTTT. Full variable domain (rest looked up from reference TRBV2 and TRBJ1-1): EPEVTQTPSHQVTQMGQEVILRCVPISNHLYFYWYRQILGQKVEFLVSFYNNEISEKSEIFDDQFSVERPDGSNFTLKIRSTKLEDSAMYFCAAWDRADTEAFFGQGTRLTVV.

The chain has TRBV5-1 and TRBJ2-4, with TRBD1 matching 9 bases. Germline CDR1 reads SGHRS; CDR2 reads YFSETQ. The CDR3 sequence is 14 residues long. The junction had 5 bases not matched to a gene; V was cut back by 4 bases and J by 6 bases. The CDR3: CASSRTGDGNIQYF. CDR3 DNA sequence: TGCGCCAGCAGCCGGACAGGGGATGGAAACATTCAGTACTTC.

This clone was seen only once. The chain joins TRBV7-8 to TRBJ2-1; TRBD2 aligns across 10 bases. There are 15 residues in the CDR3. CDR1 is SGHVS, CDR2 FQNEAQ, per germline. V gave up 0 bases and J gave up 6 bases; unmatched junction bases: 2. CDR3 region: CASSLASGRINEQFF. CDR3 in DNA: TGTGCCAGCAGCTTAGCTAGCGGGAGGATCAATGAGCAGTTCTTC.

The CDR3 nucleotides read TGTGCCAGCAGTGTTGGACAGGGACCCTACGAGCAGTACTTC. Protein product: CASSVGQGPYEQYF. The chain is built from TRBV28 and TRBJ2-7; TRBD1 agrees at 8 bases. V lost 5 bases and J lost 2; bases outside the gene matches: 5. CDR3 length: 14 residues. Germline CDR1 is MDHEN and CDR2 is SYDVKM.

The chain is built from TRBV15 and TRBJ1-5; 12 bases map to TRBD1. This CDR3 is built from 15 residues. CDR1 and CDR2 from the germline V gene are LNHNV and YYDKDF (reference sequence). Germline trimming cut 3 bases from V and 7 bases from J; bases unmatched to any gene: 4. Here the CDR3 reads CATSRIGTGGQPQHF. The CDR3 DNA is TGTGCCACCAGCAGGATCGGGACAGGGGGCCAGCCCCAGCATTTT. The full variable domain, with the rest looked up from reference TRBV15 and TRBJ1-5, is DAMVIQNPRYQVTQFGKPVTLSCSQTLNHNVMYWYQQKSSQAPKLLFHYYDKDFNNEADTPDNFQSRRPNTSFCFLDIRSPGLGDTAMYLCATSRIGTGGQPQHFGDGTRLSIL.

This clone has just one count. The chain carries TRBV30 and TRBJ1-4; D is possibly TRBD1 (5 bases). The V end was cut by 6 bases, the J end by 7 bases, with 15 bases between. The CDR3 consists of 13 residues. CDR1 and CDR2 from the germline V gene are GTSNPN and SVGIG (reference sequence). CDR3 bases: TGTGCCTGTCCAAGGGACTGGGGTGAAAAACTGTTTTTT. It translates to CACPRDWGEKLFF.

This clone came up a few times. This chain links TRBV5-6 with TRBJ2-7; 7 bases match TRBD1. This CDR3 contains 14 residues. The junction had 8 bases not matched to a gene; V was cut back by 4 bases and J by 4 bases. Germline CDR1 SGHDT, CDR2 YYEEEE. CDR3 sequence (DNA): TGTGCCAGCAGCCCCGGGACAGTGACTTACGAGCAGTACTTC. Its translation is CASSPGTVTYEQYF.

The chain has TRBV9 and TRBJ1-4; D unclear. This CDR3 comprises 13 residues. From germline, CDR1 is SGDLS and CDR2 YYNGEE. V was shortened by 1 base and J by 10 bases, with 11 bases between the two germline ends. The CDR3 is CASSVMEGGKLFF. The CDR3 nucleotides are TGTGCCAGCAGCGTAATGGAGGGAGGAAAACTGTTTTTT.

The chain employs TRBV4-3 and TRBJ2-3, with 8 positions matching TRBD2. This CDR3 comprises 17 residues. Germline V lookup: CDR1 LGHNA, CDR2 YSLEER. V lost 1 base, J lost 4 bases, and 10 bases stayed unmatched. The CDR3 DNA follows: TGCGCCAGCAGCCAAGTTAAGCAGCGGGAGATCGCAGATACGCAGTATTTT. Its translation: CASSQVKQREIADTQYF.

The genes are TRBV6-6 and TRBJ1-3; D ambiguous. Trimming removed 8 bases at V and 0 bases at J, with 8 bases between. This CDR3 has 13 residues. Germline CDR1 is MNHNY and CDR2 is SVGAGI (reference sequence). Here the CDR3 DNA reads TGTGCCAGCGCAGGAGGCTCTGGAAACACCATATATTTT. It yields the protein CASAGGSGNTIYF.

This chain uses TRBV25-1 with TRBJ2-1, with D possibly matching TRBD2 (5 bases). The V gene's germline CDR1 is MGHDK and CDR2 SYGVNS. This CDR3 has 14 amino acids. Trimming took off 1 base at V and 10 bases at J, with 14 bases between the two ends. CDR3 bases: TGTGCCAGCAGTGAATCCGCCCGGGATCTGGAGCAGTTCTTC. Amino acid sequence: CASSESARDLEQFF. Supplemented by reference TRBV25-1 and TRBJ2-1, the full variable domain reads EADIYQTPRYLVIGTGKKITLECSQTMGHDKMYWYQQDPGMELHLIHYSYGVNSTEKGDLSSESTVSRIRTEHFPLTLESARPSHTSQYLCASSESARDLEQFFGPGTRLTVL.